This T cell receptor (beta chain) originates from a study of blood T cell repertoires in COVID-19. Study in general: In each case, the material was cDNA or gDNA derived from T cells, B-cell-depleted T cells, or PBMCs.

Methods used by the authors: Amplified reference gene primers provided the basis for estimating nucleated cell counts. The method was immunoSEQ multiplex PCR; TCRdb's version includes in-frame clones alone and lacks a portion of them. The V and J calls and clone size come from that table; D and trimming were worked out from the DNA. This sample has roughly 150,000 clones, with around 84% found just once. Germline V gene lookup returns CDR1 MGHDK and CDR2 SYGVNS. The junction had 6 bases not matched to a gene; V was cut back by 4 bases and J by 2 bases. This CDR3 is 15 amino acids long. J is TRBJ2-7 and V is TRBV25-1, with 9 bases lining up with TRBD1. This sequence was found in a woman aged 50 to 60 with COVID-19, enrolled during active disease. Sequencing was performed on peripheral blood. The DNA for the CDR3 is TGTGCCAGCAGTGGTTTCGGGACAGGGACCTACGAGCAGTACTTC. This sequence encodes CASSGFGTGTYEQYF.